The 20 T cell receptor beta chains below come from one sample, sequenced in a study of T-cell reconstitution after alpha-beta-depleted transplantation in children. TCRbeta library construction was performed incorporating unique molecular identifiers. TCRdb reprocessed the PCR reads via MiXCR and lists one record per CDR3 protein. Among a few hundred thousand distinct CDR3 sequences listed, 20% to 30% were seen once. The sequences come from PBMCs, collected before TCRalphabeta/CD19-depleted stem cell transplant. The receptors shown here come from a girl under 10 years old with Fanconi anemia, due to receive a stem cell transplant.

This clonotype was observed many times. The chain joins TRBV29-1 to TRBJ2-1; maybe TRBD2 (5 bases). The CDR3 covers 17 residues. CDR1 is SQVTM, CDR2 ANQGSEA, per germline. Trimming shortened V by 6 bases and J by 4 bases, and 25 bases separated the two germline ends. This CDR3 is CSVQIPGNSRHYNEQFF. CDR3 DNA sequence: TGCAGCGTACAAATTCCGGGGAATTCTCGCCATTACAATGAGCAGTTCTTC.

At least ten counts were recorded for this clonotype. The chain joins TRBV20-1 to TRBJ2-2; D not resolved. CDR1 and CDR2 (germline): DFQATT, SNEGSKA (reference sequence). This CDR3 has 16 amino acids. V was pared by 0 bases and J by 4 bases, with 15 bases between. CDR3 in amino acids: CSARDRSKGTTGELFF. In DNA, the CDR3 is TGCAGTGCTAGAGATCGGAGTAAAGGAACCACCGGGGAGCTGTTTTTT.

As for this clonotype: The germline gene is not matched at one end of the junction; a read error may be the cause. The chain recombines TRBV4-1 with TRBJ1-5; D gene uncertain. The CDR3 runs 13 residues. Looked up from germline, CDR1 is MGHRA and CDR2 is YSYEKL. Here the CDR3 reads CASSQEGNHPQHF. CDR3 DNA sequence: TGCGCCAGCAGCCAAGAGGGCAATCATCCCCAGCATTTT.

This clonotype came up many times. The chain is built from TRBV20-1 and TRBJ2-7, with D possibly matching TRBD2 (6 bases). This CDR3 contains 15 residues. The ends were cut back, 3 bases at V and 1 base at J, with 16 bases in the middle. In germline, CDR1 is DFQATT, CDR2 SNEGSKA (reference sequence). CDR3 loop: CSARSAGHLSYEQYF. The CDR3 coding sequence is TGCAGTGCTAGGTCGGCGGGGCATCTATCCTACGAGCAGTACTTC.

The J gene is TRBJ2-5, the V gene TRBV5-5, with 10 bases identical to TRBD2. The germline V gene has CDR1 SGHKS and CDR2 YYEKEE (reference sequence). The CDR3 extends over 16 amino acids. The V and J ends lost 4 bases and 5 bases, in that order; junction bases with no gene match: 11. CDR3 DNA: TGTGCCAGCAGCCTTTGGGTAGCGGGGGGCTTGGAGACCCAGTACTTC. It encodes CASSLWVAGGLETQYF. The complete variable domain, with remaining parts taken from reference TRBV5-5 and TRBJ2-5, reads DAGVTQSPTHLIKTRGQQVTLRCSPISGHKSVSWYQQVLGQGPQFIFQYYEKEERGRGNFPDRFSARQFPNYSSELNVNALLLGDSALYLCASSLWVAGGLETQYFGPGTRLLVL.

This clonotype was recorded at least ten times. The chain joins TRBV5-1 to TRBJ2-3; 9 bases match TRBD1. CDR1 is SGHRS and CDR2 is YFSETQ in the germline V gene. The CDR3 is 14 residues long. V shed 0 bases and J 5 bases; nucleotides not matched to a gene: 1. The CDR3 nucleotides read TGCGCCAGCAGCTTGGGGACAGGGGAAGATACGCAGTATTTT. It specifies CASSLGTGEDTQYF.

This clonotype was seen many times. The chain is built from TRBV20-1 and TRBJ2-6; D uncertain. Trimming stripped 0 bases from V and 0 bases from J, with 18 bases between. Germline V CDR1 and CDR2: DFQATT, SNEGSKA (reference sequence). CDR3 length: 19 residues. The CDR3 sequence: CSAREIGKGYSSGANVLTF. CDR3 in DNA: TGCAGTGCTAGAGAGATAGGGAAGGGTTACAGCTCTGGGGCCAACGTCCTGACTTTC.

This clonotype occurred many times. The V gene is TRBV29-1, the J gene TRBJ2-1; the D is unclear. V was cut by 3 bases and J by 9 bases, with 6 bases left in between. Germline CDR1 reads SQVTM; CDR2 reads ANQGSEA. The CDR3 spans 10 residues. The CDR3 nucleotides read TGCAGCGTTGACTTAGGTGAGCAGTTCTTC. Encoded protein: CSVDLGEQFF.

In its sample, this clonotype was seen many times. The CDR3 DNA reads as TGCAGTGCTAGGACGATGTGGCTATACAATGAGCAGTTCTTC. Its protein is CSARTMWLYNEQFF. This chain connects TRBV20-1 to TRBJ2-1, with D unclear. V lost 3 bases to trimming and J lost 4 bases, with 13 bases between them. Germline lookup yields CDR1 DFQATT and CDR2 SNEGSKA (reference sequence). CDR3 length equals 14 residues.

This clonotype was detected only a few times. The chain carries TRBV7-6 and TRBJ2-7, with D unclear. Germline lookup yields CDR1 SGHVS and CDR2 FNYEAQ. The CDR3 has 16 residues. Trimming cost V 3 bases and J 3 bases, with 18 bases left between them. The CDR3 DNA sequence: TGTGCCAGCAGCTTCCTCCTCAATCCAACTTTCTACGAGCAGTACTTC. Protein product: CASSFLLNPTFYEQYF.

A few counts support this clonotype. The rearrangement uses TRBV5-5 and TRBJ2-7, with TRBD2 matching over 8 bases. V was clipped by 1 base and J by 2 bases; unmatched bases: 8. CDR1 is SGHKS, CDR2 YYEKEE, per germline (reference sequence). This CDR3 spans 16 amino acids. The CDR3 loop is CASSLSRRGDPYEQYF. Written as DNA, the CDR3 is TGTGCCAGCAGCTTGAGTCGGCGGGGGGATCCCTACGAGCAGTACTTC.

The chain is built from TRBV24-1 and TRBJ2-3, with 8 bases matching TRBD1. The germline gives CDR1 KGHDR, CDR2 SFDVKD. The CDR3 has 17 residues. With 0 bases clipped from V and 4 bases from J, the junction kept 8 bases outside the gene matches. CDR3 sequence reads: CATSDLQGTGPPDTQYF. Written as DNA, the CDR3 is TGTGCCACCAGTGATTTGCAAGGGACAGGTCCTCCAGATACGCAGTATTTT.

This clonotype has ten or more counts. The CDR3 nucleotides are TGCGCCAGCAGTGAAATTAGCGGCCCCTACAATGAGCAGTTCTTC. Translated: CASSEISGPYNEQFF. The chain employs TRBV10-1 and TRBJ2-1; perhaps TRBD2 as D (6 bases). The V gene lost 3 bases and the J gene lost 2 bases, with 11 bases spanning the gap. The CDR3 is made up of 15 amino acids. CDR1 and CDR2 from the germline V gene are WNHNN and SYGVQD (reference sequence).

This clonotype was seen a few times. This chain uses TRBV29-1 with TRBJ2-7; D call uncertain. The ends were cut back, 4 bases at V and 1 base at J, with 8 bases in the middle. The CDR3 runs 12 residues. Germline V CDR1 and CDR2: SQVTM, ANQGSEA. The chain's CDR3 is CSVGHRSYEQYF. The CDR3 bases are TGCAGCGTTGGGCACAGATCCTACGAGCAGTACTTC.

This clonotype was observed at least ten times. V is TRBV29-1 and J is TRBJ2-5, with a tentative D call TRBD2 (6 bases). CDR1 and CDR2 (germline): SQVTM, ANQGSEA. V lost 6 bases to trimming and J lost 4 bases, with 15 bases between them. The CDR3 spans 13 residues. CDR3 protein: CSVAGEVRETQYF. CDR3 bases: TGCAGCGTAGCCGGGGAGGTCCGAGAGACCCAGTACTTC.

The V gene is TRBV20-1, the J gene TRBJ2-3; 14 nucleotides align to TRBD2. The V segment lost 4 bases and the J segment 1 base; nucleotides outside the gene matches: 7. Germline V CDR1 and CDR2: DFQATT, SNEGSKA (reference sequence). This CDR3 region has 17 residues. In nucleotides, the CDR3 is TGCAGTGCTATTAGGACTAGCGGGGGGCCGGGCACAGATACGCAGTATTTT. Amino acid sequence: CSAIRTSGGPGTDTQYF.

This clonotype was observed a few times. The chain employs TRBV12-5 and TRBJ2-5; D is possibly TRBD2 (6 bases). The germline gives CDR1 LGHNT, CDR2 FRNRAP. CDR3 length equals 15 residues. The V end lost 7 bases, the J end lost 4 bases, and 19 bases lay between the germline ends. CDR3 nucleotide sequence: TGTGCTAGTGCTATGAGAGGAGGGGTCTCAGAGACCCAGTACTTC. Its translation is CASAMRGGVSETQYF.

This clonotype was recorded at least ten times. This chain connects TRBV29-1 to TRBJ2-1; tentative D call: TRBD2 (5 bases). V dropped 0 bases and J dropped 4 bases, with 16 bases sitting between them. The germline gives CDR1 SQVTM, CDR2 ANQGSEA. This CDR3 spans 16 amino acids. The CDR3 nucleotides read TGCAGCGTTGAAGATCAAGGAAAAGCGGTATACAATGAGCAGTTCTTC. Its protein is CSVEDQGKAVYNEQFF.

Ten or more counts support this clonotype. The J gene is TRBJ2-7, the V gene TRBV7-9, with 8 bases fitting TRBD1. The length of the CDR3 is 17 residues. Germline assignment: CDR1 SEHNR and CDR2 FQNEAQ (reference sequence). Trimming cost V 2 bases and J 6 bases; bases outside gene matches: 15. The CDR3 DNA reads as TGTGCCAGCAGCTTATACGCCGGGACAGGCATCCCTTCCGAGCAGTACTTC. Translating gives CASSLYAGTGIPSEQYF.

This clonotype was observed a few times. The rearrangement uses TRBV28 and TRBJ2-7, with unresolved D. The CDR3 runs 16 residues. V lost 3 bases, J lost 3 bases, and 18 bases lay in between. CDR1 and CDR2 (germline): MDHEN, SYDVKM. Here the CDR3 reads CASSFAPNVIGYEQYF. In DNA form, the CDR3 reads TGTGCCAGCAGTTTCGCCCCGAACGTTATAGGCTACGAGCAGTACTTC.